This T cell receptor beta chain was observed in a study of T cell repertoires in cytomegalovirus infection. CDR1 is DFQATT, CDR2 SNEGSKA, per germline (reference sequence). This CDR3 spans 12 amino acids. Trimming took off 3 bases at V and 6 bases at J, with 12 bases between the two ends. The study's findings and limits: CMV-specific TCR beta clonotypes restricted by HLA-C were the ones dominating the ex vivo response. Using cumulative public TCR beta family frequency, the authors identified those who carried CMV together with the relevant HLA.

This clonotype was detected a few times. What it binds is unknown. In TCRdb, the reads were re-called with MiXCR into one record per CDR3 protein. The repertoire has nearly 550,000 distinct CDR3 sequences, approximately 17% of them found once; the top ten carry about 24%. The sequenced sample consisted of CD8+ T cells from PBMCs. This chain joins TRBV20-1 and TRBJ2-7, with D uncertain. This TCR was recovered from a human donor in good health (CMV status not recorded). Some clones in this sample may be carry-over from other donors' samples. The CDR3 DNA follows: TGCAGTGCTAGGGGCGTGGCGATCGAGCAGTACTTC. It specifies CSARGVAIEQYF.